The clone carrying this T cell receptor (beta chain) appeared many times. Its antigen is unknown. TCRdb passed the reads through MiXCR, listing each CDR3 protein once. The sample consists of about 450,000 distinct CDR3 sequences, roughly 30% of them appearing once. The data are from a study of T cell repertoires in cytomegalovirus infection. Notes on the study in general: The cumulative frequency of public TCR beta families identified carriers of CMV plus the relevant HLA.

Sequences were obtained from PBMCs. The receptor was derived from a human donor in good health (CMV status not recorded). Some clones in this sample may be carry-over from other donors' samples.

CDR3 in amino acids: CASSGPGAEGTQYF. The CDR3 nucleotides read TGTGCCAGCAGCGGGCCGGGGGCCGAAGGGACCCAGTACTTC. This chain joins TRBV11-2 and TRBJ2-5, with D possibly being TRBD1 or TRBD2 (6 bases each). The CDR3 totals 14 residues. The germline V and J ends were trimmed by 5 bases and 7 bases, with 17 bases remaining between them. In germline, CDR1 is SGHAT, CDR2 FQNNGV.